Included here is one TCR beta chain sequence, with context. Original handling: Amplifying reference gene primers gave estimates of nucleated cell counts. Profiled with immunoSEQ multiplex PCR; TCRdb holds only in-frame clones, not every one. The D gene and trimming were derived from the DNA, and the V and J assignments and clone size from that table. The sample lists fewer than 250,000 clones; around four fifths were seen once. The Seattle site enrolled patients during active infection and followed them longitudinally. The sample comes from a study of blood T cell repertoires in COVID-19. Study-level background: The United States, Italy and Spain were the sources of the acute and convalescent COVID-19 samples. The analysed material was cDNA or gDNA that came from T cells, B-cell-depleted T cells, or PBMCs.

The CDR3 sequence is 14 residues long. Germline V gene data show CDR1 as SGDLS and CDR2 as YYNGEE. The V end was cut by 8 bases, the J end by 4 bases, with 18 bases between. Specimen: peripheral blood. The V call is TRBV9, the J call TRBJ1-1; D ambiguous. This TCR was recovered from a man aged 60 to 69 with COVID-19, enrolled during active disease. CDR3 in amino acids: CASNPSSSGTEAFF. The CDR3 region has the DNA TGTGCCAGTAATCCTTCCTCCAGCGGCACTGAAGCTTTCTTT.